This T cell receptor beta chain is drawn from a study of blood T cell repertoires in COVID-19. Turning to the study itself: Italy, Spain and the United States were the sources of the convalescent and acute COVID-19 samples. T cells, B-cell-depleted T cells, or PBMCs provided the cDNA or gDNA that served as material.

CDR1 PRHDT and CDR2 FYEKMQ come from the germline V gene (reference sequence). V lost 3 bases to trimming and J lost 6 bases; unmatched junction nucleotides: 7. This CDR3 is built from 15 residues. Original data processing: Reference gene primer amplification gave nucleated cell count estimates. This table comes from immunoSEQ multiplex PCR, and its TCRdb copy is limited to in-frame clones, with some not included. The D gene and trimming were derived from the DNA, and the V and J assignments and clone size from that table. The sample consists of roughly 170,000 clones, roughly 70% of them appearing once.

This TCR derives from a woman over 75 with acute or convalescent COVID-19. The J gene is TRBJ2-3, the V gene TRBV13; TRBD2 agrees at 9 bases. The sequencing input was peripheral blood. The CDR3 DNA is TGTGCCAGCAGCTTGGGACTAGCCAAAGGGGATACGCAGTATTTT. As protein: CASSLGLAKGDTQYF. Filled out from reference TRBV13 and TRBJ2-3, the complete variable domain reads AAGVIQSPRHLIKEKRETATLKCYPIPRHDTVYWYQQGPGQDPQFLISFYEKMQSDKGSIPDRFSAQQFSDYHSELNMSSLELGDSALYFCASSLGLAKGDTQYFGPGTRLTVL.